The 18 T cell receptor beta chains given below trace back to one sample, sequenced in a study of blood T cells in healthy people across ages. The second PCR ran about 7 to 12 cycles with a sample-barcoded 5' primer and J-beta primers. TCRdb analysed the 5' RACE reads with MiXCR anew, one entry per CDR3 protein. The sample includes about 1.4 million distinct CDR3 sequences, approximately 63% of them seen just once. Material: blood. The receptors were gathered from a man younger than 35 in good health.

The chain employs TRBV12-3 or TRBV12-4 and TRBJ2-7; no firm D call. The CDR3 is 13 amino acids. The V gene lost 7 bases and the J gene lost 7 bases, with 17 bases spanning the gap. CDR3 in DNA: TGTGCCAGCACCCATTTGGGGTTTCAGGAGCAGTACTTC. Protein product: CASTHLGFQEQYF.

The V gene is TRBV7-2, the J gene TRBJ1-1; possible D gene TRBD1, 5 bases. Germline loops: CDR1 SGHTA, CDR2 FQGNSA. The CDR3 runs to 14 residues. Trimming removed 5 bases at V and 1 base at J, with 11 bases between. The CDR3 region is CASSGRRGNTEAFF. Written as DNA, the CDR3 is TGTGCCAGCAGCGGCCGAAGGGGGAACACTGAAGCTTTCTTT.

The chain couples TRBV10-3 to TRBJ1-2; the D is unclear. This CDR3 is 13 amino acids long. Germline lookup yields CDR1 ENHRY and CDR2 SYGVKD. V dropped 6 bases and J dropped 3 bases, with 11 bases sitting between them. Written as DNA, the CDR3 is TGTGCCATCAGGGATCTGTCGGACTATGGCTACACCTTC. Translated, it gives CAIRDLSDYGYTF.

The V gene is TRBV28, the J gene TRBJ1-1, with 8 positions matching TRBD1. The CDR3 has 14 residues. CDR1 is MDHEN, CDR2 SYDVKM, per germline. Unmatched junction bases numbered 6, after V lost 4 bases and J lost 5 bases. Here the CDR3 reads CASSSHDRGTEAFF. Written as DNA, the CDR3 is TGTGCCAGCAGTTCACACGACAGGGGTACTGAAGCTTTCTTT.

The rearrangement uses TRBV20-1 and TRBJ2-1; 8 positions match TRBD2. Germline CDR1 and CDR2: DFQATT and SNEGSKA (reference sequence). With V trimmed by 3 bases and J by 5 bases, 9 bases remained unmatched. The CDR3 is made up of 15 amino acids. CDR3 nucleotides: TGCAGTGCTAGGGAGACGGGACTAGTTAACAATGAGCAGTTCTTC. This sequence encodes CSARETGLVNNEQFF.

The chain employs TRBV5-1 and TRBJ1-1; 8 bases align to TRBD1. The junction had 9 bases not matched to a gene; V was cut back by 3 bases and J by 5 bases. This CDR3 spans 15 amino acids. Germline loops: CDR1 SGHRS, CDR2 YFSETQ. Written as DNA, the CDR3 is TGCGCCAGCAGCTCGAGGGACAGGTGGGAAACTGAAGCTTTCTTT. Translated: CASSSRDRWETEAFF.

The count of this clonotype is one. The chain has TRBV3-1 and TRBJ1-2; D is uncertain. Trimming removed 3 bases at V and 9 bases at J, with 17 bases between. Germline V gene sequence: CDR1 LGHDT, CDR2 YNNKEL (reference sequence). The length of the CDR3 is 14 residues. In DNA form, the CDR3 reads TGTGCCAGCAGCCAGACGACCGGCCCGGGTCGCTACACCTTC. Translating gives CASSQTTGPGRYTF.

The J gene is TRBJ2-1, the V gene TRBV29-1, with 11 nucleotides matching TRBD2. The V segment lost 6 bases and the J segment 4 bases; nucleotides outside the gene matches: 8. The CDR3 extends over 15 amino acids. Germline V CDR1 and CDR2: SQVTM, ANQGSEA. The CDR3 here is CSVGLAGGSYNEQFF. The CDR3 DNA reads TGCAGCGTGGGCCTAGCGGGGGGTTCGTACAATGAGCAGTTCTTC.

The rearrangement links TRBV6-1 to TRBJ1-2; 7 bases align to TRBD1. The CDR3 extends over 15 amino acids. The V segment lost 4 bases and the J segment 6 bases; nucleotides outside the gene matches: 11. Germline V gene data show CDR1 as MNHNS and CDR2 as SASEGT. The CDR3 DNA follows: TGTGCCAGCAGTGTAGACAGGGAGGGGGAAAATGGCTACACCTTC. It translates to CASSVDREGENGYTF.

The CDR3 DNA follows: TGCGCCAGCAGCCAGTCACAGGGGTTGGTGGGCGGCTACACCTTC. It translates to CASSQSQGLVGGYTF. J is TRBJ1-2 and V is TRBV4-3; 7 positions match TRBD1. The CDR3 covers 15 residues. J lost 8 bases, V lost 3 bases, and 12 bases had no gene match. In germline, CDR1 is LGHNA, CDR2 YSLEER.

This clonotype has a handful of counts. A much larger clone sits a single nucleotide away, making a read error possible. The CDR3 region is CASSLASGTQYF. DNA for the CDR3: TGTGCCAGCAGCTTAGCGTCGGGGACCCAGTACTTC. This chain links TRBV7-9 with TRBJ2-5; unclear D gene. The CDR3 is made up of 12 amino acids. Trimming shortened V by 0 bases and J by 7 bases, and 6 bases separated the two germline ends. In germline, CDR1 is SEHNR, CDR2 FQNEAQ (reference sequence).

The rearrangement uses TRBV2 and TRBJ1-2; D is uncertain. V was cut by 6 bases and J by 8 bases, with 7 bases left in between. CDR3 size: 10 residues. Germline CDR1 reads SNHLY; CDR2 reads FYNNEI. The CDR3 loop reads CASRTSGYTF. The CDR3 bases are TGTGCCAGCAGGACTAGCGGCTACACCTTC.

The chain has TRBV7-8 and TRBJ2-7; D might be TRBD1 or TRBD2, each matching 5 bases. CDR1 SGHVS and CDR2 FQNEAQ come from the germline V gene. V lost 5 bases to trimming and J lost 7 bases, with 27 bases between them. The CDR3 consists of 17 residues. Written as DNA, the CDR3 is TGTGCCAGCAGCCGGGATAAGCGCAGGGATCCCGTTGAGGAGCAGTACTTC. Encoded protein: CASSRDKRRDPVEEQYF.

This rearrangement joins TRBV6-5 to TRBJ2-1, with a tentative D call TRBD1 (6 bases). This CDR3 region has 15 residues. Germline assignment: CDR1 MNHEY and CDR2 SVGAGI. Trimming took off 2 bases at V and 4 bases at J, with 12 bases between the two ends. CDR3 DNA: TGTGCCAGCAGTTACAGGGGGAGTCGGTACAATGAGCAGTTCTTC. Its translation is CASSYRGSRYNEQFF.

The DNA for the CDR3 is TGTGCCAGCAGCTTGTGGACAGGGCGCCTCATGAACACTGAAGCTTTCTTT. It yields the protein CASSLWTGRLMNTEAFF. The chain recombines TRBV7-9 with TRBJ1-1; 8 bases match TRBD1. The junction had 9 bases not matched to a gene; V was cut back by 3 bases and J by 0 bases. The CDR3 loop spans 17 amino acids. CDR1 is SEHNR, CDR2 FQNEAQ, per germline (reference sequence).

This clonotype was picked up a small number of times. J is TRBJ2-5 and V is TRBV29-1; 7 nucleotides agree with TRBD2. The CDR3 totals 15 residues. In germline, CDR1 is SQVTM, CDR2 ANQGSEA. With 6 bases clipped from V and 11 bases from J, the junction kept 21 bases outside the gene matches. The DNA of the CDR3 is TGCAGCGTCCCATTTGCGGAAGCGGGATTCCGGGAGCAGTACTTC. Protein sequence: CSVPFAEAGFREQYF.

The rearrangement links TRBV14 to TRBJ1-2; the D is unclear. CDR3 length equals 14 residues. The germline V and J ends were trimmed by 2 bases and 4 bases, with 11 bases remaining between them. CDR1 and CDR2 (germline): SGHDN, FVKESK. The CDR3 reads CASSQQRLSYGYTF. The CDR3 DNA reads TGTGCCAGCAGCCAACAAAGGTTATCCTATGGCTACACCTTC. Full variable domain (remainder filled in from reference TRBV14 and TRBJ1-2): EAGVTQFPSHSVIEKGQTVTLRCDPISGHDNLYWYRRVMGKEIKFLLHFVKESKQDESGMPNNRFLAERTGGTYSTLKVQPAELEDSGVYFCASSQQRLSYGYTFGSGTRLTVV.

The chain joins TRBV12-3 or TRBV12-4 to TRBJ2-3; 9 positions agree with TRBD1. CDR3 length equals 13 residues. Unmatched junction bases numbered 5, after V lost 6 bases and J lost 7 bases. The CDR3 region is CASSRQGDYTQYF. As DNA, the CDR3 is TGTGCCAGCAGCCGACAGGGGGATTATACGCAGTATTTT.